Listed below are T cell receptor beta chains from one sample, sequenced in a study of Ad26.COV2.S vaccination and SARS-CoV-2 variants. TCRdb keeps only in-frame clones here, not all; method: immunoSEQ multiplex PCR. The repertoire holds 400,000 to 500,000 clones, around 87% seen once, with approximately 4% in the top ten. The input for sequencing was peripheral blood, taken in a trial of Ad26.COV2.S vaccine versus placebo. These receptors all stem from a person between 18 and 60 years old who received the Ad26.COV2.S COVID-19 vaccine or a placebo. The CDR3 runs from the conserved cysteine through the conserved F or W. A D gene is named only where the DNA matches it firmly. Clone size is shown for a subset of rows, as once, few, many or a class of expanded clone.

TRBJ1-1 | TRBV5-5 | once | . | TGTGCCAGCAGCTTATCATGGCCGAACACTGAAGCTTTCTTT | CASSLSWPNTEAFF
TRBJ2-1 | TRBV4-1 | . | . | TGCGCCAGCAGTGGTGAGGGGGGCAAACCCAATGAGCAGTTCTTC | CASSGEGGKPNEQFF
TRBJ2-7 | TRBV4-1 | . | TRBD1 | TGCGCCAGCAGCCGCCGGGACAGGGACAACGAGCAGTACTTC | CASSRRDRDNEQYF
TRBJ1-5 | TRBV28 | . | . | TGTGCCAGCAGTTTACCCGCAGGGGTAGAACGGCCCCAGCATTTT | CASSLPAGVERPQHF
TRBJ1-2 | TRBV6-2/TRBV6-3 | . | . | TGTGCCAGCAGTTCCCTTCTACAGGGATCCTATGGCTACACCTTC | CASSSLLQGSYGYTF
TRBJ2-5 | TRBV7-2 | . | . | TGTGCCAGCAGCTTCCTTAGCGGTCAAGAGACCCAGTACTTC | CASSFLSGQETQYF
TRBJ1-5 | TRBV27 | few | TRBD1 | TGTGCCAGCAGTCGAGACAGGGGAAGACAGCCCCAGCATTTT | CASSRDRGRQPQHF
TRBJ1-1 | TRBV5-5 | . | . | TGTGCCAGCAGCTTGAACAAAAACACTGAAGCTTTCTTT | CASSLNKNTEAFF
TRBJ2-1 | TRBV9 | . | . | TGTGCCAGCAGCGCGTACGGACAGAGCTCCTACAATGAGCAGTTCTTC | CASSAYGQSSYNEQFF
TRBJ1-2 | TRBV5-6 | few | TRBD1 | TGTGCCAGCAGCTCAGGGACAGGGTCCTATGGCTACACCTTC | CASSSGTGSYGYTF
TRBJ2-2 | TRBV6-5 | . | . | TGTGCCAGCAGAGTTGAGTCTACCGGGGAGCTGTTTTTT | CASRVESTGELFF
TRBJ2-3 | TRBV7-8 | . | . | TGTGCCAGCAGCCCTACGTCGGGCAGCTTAAGCACAGATACGCAGTATTTT | CASSPTSGSLSTDTQYF
TRBJ1-3 | TRBV2 | few | . | TGTGCCAGCAGCTCGTTTGTCCCGTGGTGGAACACCATATATTTT | CASSSFVPWWNTIYF
TRBJ2-1 | TRBV19 | . | TRBD1 | TGTGCCAGTAGCCCCGGGACAGTCTTTAGTGAGCAGTTCTTC | CASSPGTVFSEQFF
TRBJ2-3 | TRBV5-4 | . | TRBD2 | TGTGCCAGCAGCTCATCACTAGCGGGGGCTTCAGATACGCAGTATTTT | CASSSSLAGASDTQYF
TRBJ1-1 | TRBV5-1 | . | . | TGCGCCAGCAGCAGGGAGACAGGATTGAACACTGAAGCTTTCTTT | CASSRETGLNTEAFF
TRBJ2-2 | TRBV7-9 | . | . | TGTGCCAGCAGCTTAGGTGTGACAGACCTAGGATCAGGGGAGCTGTTTTTT | CASSLGVTDLGSGELFF
TRBJ1-6 | TRBV12-3/TRBV12-4 | . | . | TGTGCCAGCAGTTGGCAGGGTTCACCCCTCCACTTT | CASSWQGSPLHF
TRBJ2-2 | TRBV3-1/TRBV3-2 | . | . | TGTGCCAGCAGCCACCCGGTCTTATCGATGGTCACGAACACCGGGGAGCTGTTTTTT | CASSHPVLSMVTNTGELFF
TRBJ1-1 | TRBV5-1 | . | . | TGCGCCAGCAGCCGGGGAGTCACTGAAGCTTTCTTT | CASSRGVTEAFF
TRBJ2-2 | TRBV6-4 | . | . | TGTGCCAGCAGTGTCACTAGGCTCGCGAACACCGGGGAGCTGTTTTTT | CASSVTRLANTGELFF
TRBJ1-6 | TRBV14 | . | . | TGTGCCAGCAGCCCTTTGAAGAGCTCCTATAATTCACCCCTCCACTTT | CASSPLKSSYNSPLHF
TRBJ1-5 | TRBV28 | . | . | TGTGCCAGTACGGGAAGCAATCAGCCCCAGCATTTT | CASTGSNQPQHF
TRBJ2-1 | TRBV28 | . | TRBD2 | TGTGCCAGCAGTCGGACTAGCGGGGGGTTCTACAATGAGCAGTTCTTC | CASSRTSGGFYNEQFF
TRBJ1-2 | TRBV7-2 | . | TRBD1 | TGTGCCAGTCGACAGGGCCTCAACTATGGCTACACCTTC | CASRQGLNYGYTF
TRBJ2-7 | TRBV4-1 | . | . | TGCGCCAGCAGCCAAGGGCAGGGTCTTTACGAGCAGTACTTC | CASSQGQGLYEQYF
TRBJ1-5 | TRBV4-2 | . | . | TGTGCCAGCAGCCAAGAGGGGCAGATTGCCGACCTTAGCAATCAGCCCCAGCATTTT | CASSQEGQIADLSNQPQHF
TRBJ2-3 | TRBV27 | . | . | TGTGCCAGCAGTTTCGAAGGACAGGCGGGGGGCACAGATACGCAGTATTTT | CASSFEGQAGGTDTQYF
TRBJ1-4 | TRBV4-3 | . | . | TGCGCCAGCAGCCAAGACCAACAGAAAGAAAAACTGTTTTTT | CASSQDQQKEKLFF
TRBJ2-7 | TRBV9 | . | TRBD1 | TGTGCCAGCAGCGTAGGTGGGACAGAAGCCTACGAGCAGTACTTC | CASSVGGTEAYEQYF
TRBJ1-5 | TRBV6-5 | . | TRBD1 | TGTGCCAGCAGTAAGGACAGGGATCAGCCCCAGCATTTT | CASSKDRDQPQHF
TRBJ2-1 | TRBV28 | . | . | TGTGCCAGCAGTTTCCCTGGGGGGGCCCATGAGCAGTTCTTC | CASSFPGGAHEQFF
TRBJ2-3 | TRBV3-1/TRBV3-2 | . | TRBD2 | TGTGCCAGCAGCCGAGGACTAGCGGGGCCCTTTTGGTTGGATACGCAGTATTTT | CASSRGLAGPFWLDTQYF
TRBJ2-1 | TRBV4-3 | . | TRBD2 | TGCGCCAGCAGCCAAGATCGCAGACTAGCGGGGCCTAATGAGCAGTTCTTC | CASSQDRRLAGPNEQFF
TRBJ2-7 | TRBV9 | . | . | TGTGCCAGCAGCCCCCGGACCAGCCACGAGCAGTACTTC | CASSPRTSHEQYF
TRBJ2-3 | TRBV6-5 | few | . | TGTGCCAGCAGTTCATATGACATATCCCTCACAGATACGCAGTATTTT | CASSSYDISLTDTQYF
TRBJ2-7 | TRBV2 | . | . | TGTGCCAGCAAGGAGGAGGTAACCTACGAGCAGTACTTC | CASKEEVTYEQYF
TRBJ2-3 | TRBV14 | . | TRBD2 | TGTGCCAGCAGCCAAGATTGGGCTAGCGGGGTTAGCACAGATACGCAGTATTTT | CASSQDWASGVSTDTQYF
TRBJ2-5 | TRBV3-1/TRBV3-2 | once | . | TGTGCCAGCAGCCTTAGTGGGGCCCAGTACTTC | CASSLSGAQYF
TRBJ2-2 | TRBV7-9 | . | . | TGTGCCAGCAGCATTCCTCCACGGAAGCGGAACACCGGGGAGCTGTTTTTT | CASSIPPRKRNTGELFF
TRBJ2-5 | TRBV19 | . | . | TGTGCCAGTAGTATAGCAGGGTTCAGAGAGACCCAGTACTTC | CASSIAGFRETQYF